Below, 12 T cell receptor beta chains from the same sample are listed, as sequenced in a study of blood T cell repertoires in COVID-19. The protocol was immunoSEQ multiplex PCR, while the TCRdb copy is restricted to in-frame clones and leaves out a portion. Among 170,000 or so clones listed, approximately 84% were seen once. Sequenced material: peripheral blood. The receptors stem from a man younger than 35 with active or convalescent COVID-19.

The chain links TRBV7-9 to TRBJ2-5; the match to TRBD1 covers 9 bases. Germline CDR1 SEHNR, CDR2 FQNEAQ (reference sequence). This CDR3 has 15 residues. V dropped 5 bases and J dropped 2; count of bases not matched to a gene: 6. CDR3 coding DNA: TGTGCCAGCAGCCGAACCGGGACAGGGCAAGAGACCCAGTACTTC. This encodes CASSRTGTGQETQYF.

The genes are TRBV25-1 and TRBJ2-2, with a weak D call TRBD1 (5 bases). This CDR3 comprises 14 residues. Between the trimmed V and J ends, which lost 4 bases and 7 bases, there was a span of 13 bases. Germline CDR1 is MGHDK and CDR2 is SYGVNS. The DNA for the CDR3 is TGTGCCAGCAGTGGACAGTCCATCGTCGGGGAGCTGTTTTTT. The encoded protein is CASSGQSIVGELFF.

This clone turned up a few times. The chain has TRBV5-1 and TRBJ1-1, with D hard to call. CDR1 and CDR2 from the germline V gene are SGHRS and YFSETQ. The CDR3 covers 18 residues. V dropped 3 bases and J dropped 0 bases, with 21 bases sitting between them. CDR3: CASSSGGWLGIMNTEAFF. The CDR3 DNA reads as TGCGCCAGCAGCTCGGGAGGGTGGCTCGGTATTATGAACACTGAAGCTTTCTTT.

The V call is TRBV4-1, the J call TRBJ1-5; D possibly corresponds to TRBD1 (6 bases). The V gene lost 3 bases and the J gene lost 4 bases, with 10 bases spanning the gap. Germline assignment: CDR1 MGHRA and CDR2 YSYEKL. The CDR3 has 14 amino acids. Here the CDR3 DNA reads TGCGCCAGCAGCCACCCAGGGGTGAATCAGCCCCAGCATTTT. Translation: CASSHPGVNQPQHF.

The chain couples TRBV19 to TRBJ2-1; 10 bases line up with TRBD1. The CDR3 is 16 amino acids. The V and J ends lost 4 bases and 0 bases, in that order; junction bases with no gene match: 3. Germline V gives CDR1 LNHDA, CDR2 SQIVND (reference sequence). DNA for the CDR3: TGTGCCAGTAGTAGGGGACAGGGGTCCTCCTACAATGAGCAGTTCTTC. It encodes CASSRGQGSSYNEQFF.

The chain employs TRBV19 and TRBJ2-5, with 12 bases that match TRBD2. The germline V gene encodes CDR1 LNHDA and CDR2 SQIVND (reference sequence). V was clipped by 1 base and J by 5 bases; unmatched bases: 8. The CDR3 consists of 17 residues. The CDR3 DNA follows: TGTGCCAGTAGTATAGCTAGGACTAGCGGGAAGATGGAGACCCAGTACTTC. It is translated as CASSIARTSGKMETQYF.

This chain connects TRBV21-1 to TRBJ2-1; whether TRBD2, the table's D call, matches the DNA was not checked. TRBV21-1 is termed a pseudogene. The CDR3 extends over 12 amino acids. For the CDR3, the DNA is TGTGCCAGCAGCAAAGTGGACGGGAGAGGGTTCTTC. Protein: CASSKVDGRGFF.

The CDR3 DNA reads as TGTGCCAGCAGCTCGAGGGTAGCGGGGGGGCTCAATGAGCAGTTCTTC. This sequence encodes CASSSRVAGGLNEQFF. The chain is built from TRBV7-6 and TRBJ2-1, with 11 bases matching TRBD2. Germline assignment: CDR1 SGHVS and CDR2 FNYEAQ. The CDR3 sequence is 16 residues long. J was trimmed by 6 bases and V by 4 bases; bases with no gene match: 8.

The CDR3 DNA is TGTGCCAGCAGTTTGACGGGACAGTATAATTCACCCCTCCACTTT. Translation: CASSLTGQYNSPLHF. The chain joins TRBV6-5 to TRBJ1-6; 7 bases map to TRBD1. The CDR3 spans 15 residues. The J segment lost 4 bases and the V segment lost 4 bases, leaving 4 bases of the junction unmatched. Germline CDR1 is MNHEY and CDR2 is SVGAGI.

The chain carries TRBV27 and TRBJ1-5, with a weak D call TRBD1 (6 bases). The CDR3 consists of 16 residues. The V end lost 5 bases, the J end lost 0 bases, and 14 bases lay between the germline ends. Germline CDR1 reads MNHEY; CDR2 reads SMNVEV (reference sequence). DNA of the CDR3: TGTGCCAGCAGTCCAATAGGACAGTTTAGCAATCAGCCCCAGCATTTT. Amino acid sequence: CASSPIGQFSNQPQHF.

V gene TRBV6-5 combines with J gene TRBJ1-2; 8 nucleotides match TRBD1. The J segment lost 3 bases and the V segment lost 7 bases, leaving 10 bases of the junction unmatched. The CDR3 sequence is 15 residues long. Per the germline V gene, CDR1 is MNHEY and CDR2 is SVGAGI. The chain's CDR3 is CASTQTGAGDYGYTF. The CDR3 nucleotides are TGTGCCAGCACCCAGACAGGGGCAGGGGACTATGGCTACACCTTC.

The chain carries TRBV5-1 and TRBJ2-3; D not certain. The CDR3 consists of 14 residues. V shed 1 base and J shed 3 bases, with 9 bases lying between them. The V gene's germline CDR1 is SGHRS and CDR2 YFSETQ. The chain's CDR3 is CASSLPQSTDTQYF. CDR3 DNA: TGCGCCAGCAGCTTGCCACAGTCTACAGATACGCAGTATTTT. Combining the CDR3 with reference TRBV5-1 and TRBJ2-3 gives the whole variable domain KAGVTQTPRYLIKTRGQQVTLSCSPISGHRSVSWYQQTPGQGLQFLFEYFSETQRNKGNFPGRFSGRQFSNSRSEMNVSTLELGDSALYLCASSLPQSTDTQYFGPGTRLTVL.